This T cell receptor (beta chain) originates from a study of T cell repertoires in cytomegalovirus infection. Turning to the study itself: CMV epitopes in the study were HLA-C-restricted (recently identified) and HLA-B-restricted (well studied). Evidence of both CMV infection and a matching HLA type came from public TCR beta signatures.

TCRdb re-called the reads with MiXCR, one entry per CDR3 protein. In the table there are about 500,000 distinct CDR3 sequences, 30% to 40% of which are singletons. Concerning this clonotype itself: Its antigen remains unknown.

Study findings and constraints: Accumulated public TCR beta family frequency recognized individuals carrying CMV together with the relevant HLA. The study found HLA-C-restricted CMV-specific TCR beta clonotypes dominating the ex vivo response.

This CDR3 spans 17 amino acids. Germline CDR1 reads MGHRA; CDR2 reads YSYEKL. V was clipped by 4 bases and J by 5 bases, with 21 bases between them. The V call is TRBV4-1, the J call TRBJ2-1; perhaps TRBD1 as D (6 bases). The sample here was cultured PBMCs, taken from culture after CMV antigen stimulation. The receptor comes from a human donor in good health (CMV status not recorded). Some clones in this sample may be carry-over from other donors' samples. The CDR3 DNA follows: TGCGCCAGCAGCCCACCTCTCTTAAGGGGGAAGGACAATGAGCAGTTCTTC. Encoded protein: CASSPPLLRGKDNEQFF.